Listed here are 18 T cell receptor beta chains from one sample, sequenced in a study of post-analysis software for immune sequencing data. Study-level points and caveats: With TRBV5-6, TRBV5-1 and TRBV20-1 included, about 5 TRBV segments were more frequent in patients than in controls.

Their antigens are not known. Unique molecular identifiers were present in the TCR beta cDNA libraries. One entry per CDR3 protein, called by TCRdb with MiXCR from the PCR reads. The sample yields more than 450,000 distinct CDR3 sequences, around 31% seen once. The specimen was blood. These receptors all come from a girl aged 2-17 years with multiple sclerosis.

This chain connects TRBV10-3 to TRBJ2-5; no firm D call. The end of the DNA is better explained by TRBJ2-7, so the J call may be wrong. Germline CDR1 reads ENHRY; CDR2 reads SYGVKD. The CDR3 runs to 12 residues. In nucleotides, the CDR3 is TGTGCCGCCGCGGCCTCGGACTACGAGCAGTACTTC. Amino acid sequence: CAAAASDYEQYF.

The chain recombines TRBV6-1 with TRBJ2-7; D tentatively reads TRBD1 or TRBD2 (6 bases each). The ends were cut back, 7 bases at V and 0 bases at J, with 16 bases in the middle. Germline CDR1 is MNHNS and CDR2 is SASEGT. The CDR3 is made up of 15 amino acids. The CDR3 loop is CASTRGLTSSYEQYF. The DNA for the CDR3 is TGTGCCAGCACCAGGGGACTTACTAGCTCCTACGAGCAGTACTTC.

The sample holds a few counts of this clonotype. The rearrangement joins TRBV20-1 to TRBJ2-3; D is perhaps TRBD2 (6 bases). The CDR3 spans 13 residues. Trimming took off 0 bases at V and 4 bases at J, with 8 bases between the two ends. Germline CDR1 and CDR2: DFQATT and SNEGSKA (reference sequence). The CDR3 loop reads CSARESGADTQYF. The CDR3, as DNA: TGCAGTGCTAGAGAATCGGGAGCAGATACGCAGTATTTT.

As to this clonotype: A read error may produce the germline difference seen at one junction end. The chain links TRBV7-8 to TRBJ2-7, with D possibly being TRBD1 or TRBD2 (5 bases each). Germline assignment: CDR1 SGHVS and CDR2 FQNEAQ. The CDR3 has 14 amino acids. For the CDR3, the DNA is TGTTCCAGCAGCATATTACGGGACGGTTACGAGCAATACTTC. Protein product: CSSSILRDGYEQYF.

This clonotype came up a few times. The chain employs TRBV5-1 and TRBJ1-2; D gene uncertain. From germline, CDR1 is SGHRS and CDR2 YFSETQ. With 7 bases removed from V and 6 bases from J, the gap between germline ends came to 4 bases. This CDR3 has 9 residues. CDR3 amino acids: CASLDGYTF. In nucleotides, the CDR3 is TGCGCCAGCCTCGATGGCTACACCTTC.

The rearrangement joins TRBV18 to TRBJ2-6; 7 bases are a match to TRBD1. The CDR3 loop spans 17 amino acids. Germline V gene data show CDR1 as KGHSH and CDR2 as LQKENI. With V trimmed by 1 base and J by 0 bases, 3 bases remained unmatched. DNA of the CDR3: TGTGCCAGCTCACCACGGACAGGTATCTCTGGGGCCAACGTCCTGACTTTC. It is translated as CASSPRTGISGANVLTF. Drawing the rest from reference TRBV18 and TRBJ2-6, the complete variable domain is NAGVMQNPRHLVRRRGQEARLRCSPMKGHSHVYWYRQLPEEGLKFMVYLQKENIIDESGMPKERFSAEFPKEGPSILRIQQVVRGDSAAYFCASSPRTGISGANVLTFGAGSRLTVL.

This clonotype has more than one count but fewer than ten. The chain has TRBV29-1 and TRBJ1-2; D unresolved. The ends were cut back, 2 bases at V and 4 bases at J, with 11 bases in the middle. Germline V gene lookup returns CDR1 SQVTM and CDR2 ANQGSEA. There are 13 residues in the CDR3. The CDR3 spells CSVEFPGLYGYTF. Here the CDR3 DNA reads TGCAGCGTTGAATTCCCGGGTCTCTATGGCTACACCTTC.

There are many counts of this clonotype. CDR3 coding DNA: TGCGCCAGCAGCTTGTTGCCGGGACAGGGATATGAGCAGTACTTC. Amino acid sequence: CASSLLPGQGYEQYF. This rearrangement joins TRBV5-1 to TRBJ2-7; 9 bases line up with TRBD1. The CDR3 runs to 15 residues. Per the germline V gene, CDR1 is SGHRS and CDR2 is YFSETQ. Trimming cost V 1 base and J 7 bases; bases outside gene matches: 9.

This sequence joins TRBV12-3 or TRBV12-4 and TRBJ2-5, with D tentatively TRBD1 (6 bases). The J call may be in error: the DNA end matches TRBJ2-7 better. The CDR3 covers 14 residues. The CDR3 DNA reads TGTGCCAGCTCTAGGGGGACATTTTCCCCCGAGCAGTACTTC. Translated: CASSRGTFSPEQYF.

This clonotype was observed a few times. The V gene is TRBV12-3 or TRBV12-4, the J gene TRBJ2-3; D perhaps matches TRBD2 (7 bases). The CDR3 consists of 15 residues. Trimming shortened V by 7 bases and J by 1 base, and 15 bases separated the two germline ends. The CDR3 bases are TGTGCCAGCACGTACTACGGGGGGCGCACAGATACGCAGTATTTT. Its protein is CASTYYGGRTDTQYF.

This clonotype turned up a few times. The genes are TRBV14 and TRBJ2-3, with TRBD1 identical over 11 bases. The CDR3 is 16 residues long. J gave up 3 bases and V 0 bases, and 2 bases lay outside the gene matches. The germline V gene encodes CDR1 SGHDN and CDR2 FVKESK. DNA of the CDR3: TGTGCCAGCAGCCAAGAGGACAGGGGGCTAACAGATACGCAGTATTTT. It translates to CASSQEDRGLTDTQYF.

This clonotype was counted a few times. The gene calls are TRBV6-5 and TRBJ2-4; no clear D. The DNA end lines up better with TRBJ2-5; the J call may be wrong. CDR1 is MNHEY, CDR2 SVGAGI, per germline. The CDR3 has 15 residues. This CDR3 reads CASILSGPLQETQYF. Written as DNA, the CDR3 is TGTGCCAGCATTCTCTCAGGACCCCTTCAAGAGACCCAGTACTTC.

This rearrangement joins TRBV24-1 to TRBJ1-2; 7 bases match TRBD1. Germline CDR1 is KGHDR and CDR2 is SFDVKD. The CDR3 length is 12 residues. V gave up 8 bases and J gave up 6 bases; unmatched junction bases: 5. Here the CDR3 DNA reads TGTGCCACCAAAATGACAGGGAATGGCTACACCTTC. Residues: CATKMTGNGYTF.

The rearrangement joins TRBV10-3 to TRBJ2-3, with D possibly being TRBD2 (5 bases). V was cut by 3 bases and J by 5 bases, with 18 bases left in between. The CDR3 totals 16 residues. Germline V CDR1 and CDR2: ENHRY, SYGVKD. CDR3 in DNA: TGTGCCATCAGTGACTCTAGCTCGGGGTCTCGAGATACGCAGTATTTT. Amino acids: CAISDSSSGSRDTQYF.

This clonotype was observed a handful of times. This chain connects TRBV7-2 to TRBJ1-2, with D perhaps TRBD1 (5 bases). The CDR3 is 14 amino acids. Germline CDR1 is SGHTA and CDR2 is FQGNSA. V was cut by 5 bases and J by 2 bases, with 12 bases left in between. Here the CDR3 reads CASSPGPTNYGYTF. DNA of the CDR3: TGTGCCAGCAGCCCGGGACCGACAAACTATGGCTACACCTTC.

This clonotype was seen a few times. V is TRBV6-6 and J is TRBJ2-7; D may be TRBD1 or TRBD2 (7 bases each). V was trimmed by 0 bases and J by 1 base, leaving 13 bases between them. Germline V gene data show CDR1 as MNHNY and CDR2 as SVGAGI (reference sequence). The CDR3 is 16 residues long. The CDR3 sequence: CASSYSSQGGSYEQYF. The CDR3 DNA follows: TGTGCCAGCAGTTACTCGTCCCAGGGGGGGTCCTACGAGCAGTACTTC.

This clonotype occurred once. The CDR3 is CASIPGPTSYNEQFF. The CDR3 coding sequence is TGTGCCAGCATCCCGGGACCCACTTCCTACAATGAGCAGTTCTTC. This chain connects TRBV28 to TRBJ2-1; D is possibly TRBD1 or TRBD2 (5 bases each). Trimming pared 7 bases from V and 1 base from J, leaving 14 bases between. Per germline, CDR1 MDHEN and CDR2 SYDVKM. This CDR3 comprises 15 residues.

This clonotype has only one observation. The chain links TRBV20-1 to TRBJ1-6; D call uncertain. The V and J ends lost 2 bases and 0 bases respectively, with 5 bases between them. This CDR3 contains 14 residues. The V gene's germline CDR1 is DFQATT and CDR2 SNEGSKA (reference sequence). CDR3 nucleotides: TGCAGTGCTAGAAGGAGCTCCTATAATTCACCCCTCCACTTT. Translating gives CSARRSSYNSPLHF.